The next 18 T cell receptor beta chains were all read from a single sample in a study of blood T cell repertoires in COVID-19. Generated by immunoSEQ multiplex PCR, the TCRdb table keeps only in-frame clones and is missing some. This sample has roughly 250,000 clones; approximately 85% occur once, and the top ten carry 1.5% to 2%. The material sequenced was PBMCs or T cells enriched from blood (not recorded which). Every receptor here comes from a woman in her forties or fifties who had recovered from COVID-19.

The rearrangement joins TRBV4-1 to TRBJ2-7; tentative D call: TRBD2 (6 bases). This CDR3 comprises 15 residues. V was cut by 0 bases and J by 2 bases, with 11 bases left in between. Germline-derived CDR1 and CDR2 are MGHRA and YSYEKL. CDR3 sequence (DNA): TGCGCCAGCAGCCAAGATGAGGGAGGCACCTACGAGCAGTACTTC. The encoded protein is CASSQDEGGTYEQYF.

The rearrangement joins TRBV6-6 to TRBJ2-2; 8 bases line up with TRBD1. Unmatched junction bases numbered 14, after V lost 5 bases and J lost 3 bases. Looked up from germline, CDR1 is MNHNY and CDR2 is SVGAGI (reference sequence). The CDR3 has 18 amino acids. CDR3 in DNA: TGTGCCAGCAGTCCGAAAAGGACAGGGTCGTTTTACACCGGGGAGCTGTTTTTT. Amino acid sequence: CASSPKRTGSFYTGELFF.

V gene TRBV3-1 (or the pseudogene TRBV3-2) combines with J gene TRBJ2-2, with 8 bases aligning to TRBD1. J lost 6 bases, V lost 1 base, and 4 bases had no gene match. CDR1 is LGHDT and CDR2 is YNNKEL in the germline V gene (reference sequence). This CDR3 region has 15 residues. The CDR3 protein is CASSQGAGGPGELFF. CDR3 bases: TGTGCCAGCAGCCAAGGGGCAGGGGGCCCCGGGGAGCTGTTTTTT.

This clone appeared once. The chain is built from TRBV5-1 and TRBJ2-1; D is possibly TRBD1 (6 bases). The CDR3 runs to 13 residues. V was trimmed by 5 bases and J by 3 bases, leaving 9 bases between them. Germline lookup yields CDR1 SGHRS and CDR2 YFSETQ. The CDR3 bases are TGCGCCAGCAGTAGACAGGACTACAATGAGCAGTTCTTC. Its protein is CASSRQDYNEQFF.

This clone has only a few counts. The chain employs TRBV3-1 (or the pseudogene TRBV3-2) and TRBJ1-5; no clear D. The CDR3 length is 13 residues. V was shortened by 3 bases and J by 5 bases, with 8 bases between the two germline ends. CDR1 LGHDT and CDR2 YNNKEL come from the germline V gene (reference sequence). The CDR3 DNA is TGTGCCAGCAGCCAGTTTGGAGATCAGCCCCAGCATTTT. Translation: CASSQFGDQPQHF.

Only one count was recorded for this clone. The CDR3: CASSRDWGLHEQYF. In nucleotides, the CDR3 is TGTGCCAGCAGTAGGGACTGGGGACTCCACGAGCAGTACTTC. V and J are TRBV7-9 and TRBJ2-7, with D perhaps TRBD2 (6 bases). V gave up 6 bases and J gave up 5 bases, with 17 bases separating them. The CDR3 has 14 residues. Germline CDR1 reads SEHNR; CDR2 reads FQNEAQ (reference sequence).

CDR3 sequence: CASSSYTGEGNSPLHF. Here the CDR3 DNA reads TGTGCCAGCAGCTCGTATACAGGGGAAGGTAATTCACCCCTCCACTTT. The V and J genes are TRBV5-6 and TRBJ1-6, with 7 nucleotides matching TRBD1. From germline, CDR1 is SGHDT and CDR2 YYEEEE. The V segment lost 3 bases and the J segment 6 bases; nucleotides outside the gene matches: 9. The CDR3 length is 16 residues.

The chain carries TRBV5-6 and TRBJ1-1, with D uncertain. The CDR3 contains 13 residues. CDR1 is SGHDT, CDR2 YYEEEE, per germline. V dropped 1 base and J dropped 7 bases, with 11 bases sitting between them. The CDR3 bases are TGTGCCAGCAGCTTGCGGAGACGGGTTGAAGCTTTCTTT. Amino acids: CASSLRRRVEAFF.

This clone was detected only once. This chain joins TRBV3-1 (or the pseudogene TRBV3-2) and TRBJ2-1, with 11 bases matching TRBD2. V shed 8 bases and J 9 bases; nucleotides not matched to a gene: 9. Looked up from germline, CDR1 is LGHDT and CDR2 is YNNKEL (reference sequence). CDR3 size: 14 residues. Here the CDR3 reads CASSPLAGGVEQFF. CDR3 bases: TGTGCCAGCTCCCCGCTAGCGGGAGGTGTTGAGCAGTTCTTC.

CDR3 sequence reads: CASSFGQGTYGYTF. CDR3 sequence (DNA): TGTGCCAGCAGCTTTGGACAGGGGACCTATGGCTACACCTTC. The chain carries TRBV3-1 (or the pseudogene TRBV3-2) and TRBJ1-2; 9 nucleotides line up with TRBD1. CDR1 and CDR2 (germline): LGHDT, YNNKEL (reference sequence). J lost 4 bases, V lost 5 bases, and 5 bases had no gene match. The CDR3 consists of 14 residues.

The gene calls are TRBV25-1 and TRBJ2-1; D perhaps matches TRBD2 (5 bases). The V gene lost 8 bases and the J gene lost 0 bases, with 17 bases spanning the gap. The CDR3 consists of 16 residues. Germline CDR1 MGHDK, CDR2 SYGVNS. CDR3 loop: CASLSNSASSYNEQFF. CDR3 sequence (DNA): TGTGCCAGCCTTTCCAATAGCGCGAGCTCCTACAATGAGCAGTTCTTC.

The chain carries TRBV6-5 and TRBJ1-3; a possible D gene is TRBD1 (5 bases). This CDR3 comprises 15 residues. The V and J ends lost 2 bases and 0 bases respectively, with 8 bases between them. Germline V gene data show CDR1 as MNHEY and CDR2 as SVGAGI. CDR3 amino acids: CASSYAGGSGNTIYF. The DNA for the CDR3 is TGTGCCAGCAGTTACGCGGGGGGCTCTGGAAACACCATATATTTT.

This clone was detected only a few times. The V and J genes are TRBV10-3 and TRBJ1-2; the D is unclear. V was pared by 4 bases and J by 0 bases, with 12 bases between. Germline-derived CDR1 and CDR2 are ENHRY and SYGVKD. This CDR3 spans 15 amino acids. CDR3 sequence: CAISGHEGANYGYTF. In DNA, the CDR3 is TGTGCCATCAGTGGCCACGAGGGAGCTAACTATGGCTACACCTTC.

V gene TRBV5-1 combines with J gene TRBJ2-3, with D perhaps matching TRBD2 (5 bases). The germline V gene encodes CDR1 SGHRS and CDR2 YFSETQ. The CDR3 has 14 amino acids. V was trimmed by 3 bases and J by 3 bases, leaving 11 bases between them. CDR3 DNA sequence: TGCGCCAGCAGCTCCCCGGGGATGACAGATACGCAGTATTTT. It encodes CASSSPGMTDTQYF.

CDR3 amino acids: CATRAKDYNEQFF. In DNA form, the CDR3 reads TGTGCCACGAGGGCAAAGGACTACAATGAGCAGTTCTTC. This sequence joins TRBV24-1 and TRBJ2-1, with D possibly being TRBD2 (5 bases). V was pared by 10 bases and J by 3 bases, with 12 bases between. Germline values: CDR1 KGHDR, CDR2 SFDVKD. The CDR3 loop spans 13 amino acids.

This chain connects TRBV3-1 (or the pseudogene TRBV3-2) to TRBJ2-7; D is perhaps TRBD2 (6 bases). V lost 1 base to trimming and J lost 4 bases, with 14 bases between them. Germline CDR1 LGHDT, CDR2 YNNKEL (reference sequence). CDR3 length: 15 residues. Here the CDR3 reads CASSQAASEQYEQYF. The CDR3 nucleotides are TGTGCCAGCAGCCAAGCGGCTAGCGAACAGTACGAGCAGTACTTC.

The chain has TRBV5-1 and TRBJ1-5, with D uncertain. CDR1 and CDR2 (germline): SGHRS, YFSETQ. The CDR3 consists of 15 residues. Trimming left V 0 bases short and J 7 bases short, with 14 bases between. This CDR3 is CASSLVLPGEQPQHF. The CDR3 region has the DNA TGCGCCAGCAGCTTGGTGCTACCTGGAGAACAGCCCCAGCATTTT.

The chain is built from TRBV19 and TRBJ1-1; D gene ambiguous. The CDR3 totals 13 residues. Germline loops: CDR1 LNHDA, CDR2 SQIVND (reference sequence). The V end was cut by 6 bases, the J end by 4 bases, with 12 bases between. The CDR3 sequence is CASSPSPGTEAFF. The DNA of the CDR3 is TGTGCCAGTAGCCCTTCACCCGGCACTGAAGCTTTCTTT.